This is a list of T cell receptor beta chains from one sample in a study of T cells expressing NK-cell markers. TCRdb reprocessed the 5' RACE reads and reports one entry per CDR3 protein, with no DNA. This sample's clone table lists 400,000 or so distinct CDR3 sequences. Sequenced material: blood T cells: a sorted CD56 or NKG2C T cell subset, CD4+ or CD8+ T cells, or bulk PBMC T cells (not recorded which). The receptor source for this set is a woman in her forties or fifties in good health. Both conserved end residues are part of each CDR3. Fields, in order: J gene, V gene, CDR3 protein.

TRBJ1-2,TRBV5-1,CASSRGQGRYYTF
TRBJ2-1,TRBV21-1,CAGALGTGAYNEQFF
TRBJ1-5,TRBV19,CASSIGTANQPQHF
TRBJ2-1,TRBV21-1,CASSKTGLTSGCRSYNEQFF
TRBJ2-3,TRBV12-3/TRBV12-4,CASSPDSDSTDTQYF
TRBJ2-1,TRBV25-1,CASSASGQGAGNEQFF
TRBJ2-3,TRBV5-1,CASTPGRSLTDTQYF
TRBJ2-5,TRBV27,CASSLHSGGETQYF
TRBJ1-2,TRBV30,CAWGTNYGYTF
TRBJ2-5,TRBV20-1,CSARDWGLPVGETQYF
TRBJ2-1,TRBV7-2,CASSLVRGTLRVNEQFF
TRBJ2-1,TRBV20-1,CSAALRLDNEQFF
TRBJ2-7,TRBV3-1,CASSTRTSEQYF
TRBJ2-3,TRBV6-2/TRBV6-3,CASTQGLVADTQYF
TRBJ2-5,TRBV5-1,CASSSSDRGGGETQYF
TRBJ2-1,TRBV24-1,CATSEKGVRREQFF
TRBJ2-7,TRBV20-1,CSANQLYEQYF
TRBJ2-4,TRBV4-1,CASSRTTSGRGNIQYF
TRBJ2-5,TRBV9,CASSFTSEQTQYF
TRBJ1-3,TRBV12-3/TRBV12-4,CASSSIHSSGNTIYF
TRBJ2-7,TRBV24-1,CATSDQGTGYEQYF
TRBJ2-5,TRBV12-3/TRBV12-4,CASTLNGQRQTQYF
TRBJ2-2,TRBV7-9,CASRESGEPTGELFF
TRBJ1-3,TRBV3-1,CASSPSTAGNTIYF
TRBJ1-1,TRBV12-3/TRBV12-4,CASKVGDTEAFF
TRBJ2-2,TRBV25-1,CASRRTSGSGELFF
TRBJ2-3,TRBV12-3/TRBV12-4,CASSLSDGRTDTQYF
TRBJ1-5,TRBV7-3,CASSPEVGQPQHF
TRBJ1-5,TRBV28,CASSPPDDRNQPQHF
TRBJ2-1,TRBV6-5,CASSRLGFGRSGNHNEQFF
TRBJ2-1,TRBV5-1,CASSLGLTASSYNEQFF
TRBJ1-4,TRBV5-1,CASSLVGTRATNEKLFF